This TCR beta chain is from a study of T cells expressing NK-cell markers (dated by TCRdb to about 2020). For the wider study: In sorted CD3+CD56+NKG2C+, CD3+CD56+NKG2C- and CD3+CD56-NKG2C+ T-cell subsets from eight or nine donors, TCR beta-chain repertoires were profiled. Among the eight sequenced donors, seven were HCMV-seropositive and one was HCMV-seronegative. Randomly selected healthy volunteers, three men and five women, were used as the eight sequenced donors. The libraries were sequenced on Illumina HiSeq 2000/2500, MiSeq or NextSeq, producing 2 x 150 bp reads. General findings and caveats noted by the study authors: Those dominant clonotypes were again the most abundant among CD3+CD56-NKG2C+ cells in a few donors, at roughly 25-65%. It remained unclear whether the expanded NKG2C-expressing T cell clones were specific for HCMV antigens. In roughly 6 donors, the dominant CD3+CD56+NKG2C+ clonotypes were found to rank among the top 10 CD8+ clonotypes and to make up about 1.0-7.5% of CD8+ T cells.

The instrument given in TCRdb is Illumina HiSeq 2000. The TCR beta cDNA libraries were made using 5'RACE template switching, a step that added both a universal primer site and unique molecular identifiers. Priming for cDNA synthesis came from the TCR beta constant segment, and two successive PCR amplification steps followed. The paper's data handling went like this. MIGEC was used to demultiplex reads and group the reads by UMI, and MiTCR was used to assemble and quantify clonotypes. To exclude erroneous sequences, only TCR cDNA sequences supported by at least two reads were retained. Downstream repertoire analysis used the tcR package, and clonotypes were matched across fractions by CDR3 nucleotide sequence plus V segment. VDJmatch was used to annotate antigen specificity against VDJdb, with one amino acid substitution allowed in CDR3. TCRdb reprocessed the reads and lists each CDR3 protein sequence as a single entry, with no DNA. The V and J calls reflect TCRdb's pipeline rather than the authors' work. The table kept for this sample lists some 140,000 distinct CDR3 sequences. The ten largest clones capture 37% of the sample.

According to the germline V gene, CDR1 reads MNHEY and CDR2 reads SVGEGT. The CDR3 numbers 13 residues from cysteine through phenylalanine. No DNA is given. Note on this clonotype: The clone's antigen remains unknown.

A commercial ELISA kit detecting HCMV-specific IgG in serum was used to determine HCMV serostatus. Peripheral blood mononuclear cells were isolated from blood by Ficoll density gradient centrifugation. The chain uses TRBV6-2 or TRBV6-3 and TRBJ2-5. The receptor comes from a woman aged 45-65 years in good health. Donor details come from another sample of the same person, matched by shared clones. Sequenced sample: blood T cells: a sorted CD56 or NKG2C T cell subset, CD4+ or CD8+ T cells, or bulk PBMC T cells (not recorded which). The CDR3 protein: CASSLELQETQYF.